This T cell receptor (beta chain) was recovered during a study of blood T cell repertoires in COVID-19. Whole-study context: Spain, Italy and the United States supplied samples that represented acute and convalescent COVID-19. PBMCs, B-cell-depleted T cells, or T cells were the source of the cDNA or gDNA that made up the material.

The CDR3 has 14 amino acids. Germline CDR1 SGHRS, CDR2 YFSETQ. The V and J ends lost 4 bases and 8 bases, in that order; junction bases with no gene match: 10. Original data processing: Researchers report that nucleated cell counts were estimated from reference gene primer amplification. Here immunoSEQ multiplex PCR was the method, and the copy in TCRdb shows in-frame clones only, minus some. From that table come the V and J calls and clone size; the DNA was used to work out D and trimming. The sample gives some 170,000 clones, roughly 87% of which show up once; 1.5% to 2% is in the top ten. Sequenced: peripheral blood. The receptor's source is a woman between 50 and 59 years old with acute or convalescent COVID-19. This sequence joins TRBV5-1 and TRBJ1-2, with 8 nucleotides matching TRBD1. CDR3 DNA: TGCGCCAGCAGCAACGGGGACAGGCTTGGCGGCTACACCTTC. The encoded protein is CASSNGDRLGGYTF.